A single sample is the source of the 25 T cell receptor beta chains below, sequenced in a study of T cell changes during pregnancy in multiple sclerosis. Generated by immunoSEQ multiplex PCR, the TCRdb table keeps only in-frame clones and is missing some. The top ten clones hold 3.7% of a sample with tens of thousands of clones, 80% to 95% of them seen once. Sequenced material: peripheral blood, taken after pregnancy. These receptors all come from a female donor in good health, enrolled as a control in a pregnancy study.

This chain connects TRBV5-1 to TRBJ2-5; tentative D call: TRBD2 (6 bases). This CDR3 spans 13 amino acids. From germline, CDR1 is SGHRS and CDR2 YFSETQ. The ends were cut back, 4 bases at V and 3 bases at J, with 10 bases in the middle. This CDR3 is CASSPSSEETQYF. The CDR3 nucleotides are TGCGCCAGCAGCCCGTCTAGCGAAGAGACCCAGTACTTC.

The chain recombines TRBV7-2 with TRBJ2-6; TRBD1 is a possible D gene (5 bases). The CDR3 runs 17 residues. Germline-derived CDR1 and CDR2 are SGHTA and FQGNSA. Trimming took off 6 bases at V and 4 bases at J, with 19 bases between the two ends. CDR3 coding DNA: TGTGCCAGCAGTCCGAGGCAGGGATTGTTCGGGGCCAACGTCCTGACTTTC. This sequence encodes CASSPRQGLFGANVLTF.

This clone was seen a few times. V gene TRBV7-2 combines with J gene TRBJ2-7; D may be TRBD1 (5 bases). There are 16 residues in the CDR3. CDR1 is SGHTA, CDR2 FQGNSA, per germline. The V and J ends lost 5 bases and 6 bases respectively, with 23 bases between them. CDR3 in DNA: TGTGCCAGCAGCGGACACCTGGACACACCAAAAACCGAGCAGTACTTC. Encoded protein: CASSGHLDTPKTEQYF.

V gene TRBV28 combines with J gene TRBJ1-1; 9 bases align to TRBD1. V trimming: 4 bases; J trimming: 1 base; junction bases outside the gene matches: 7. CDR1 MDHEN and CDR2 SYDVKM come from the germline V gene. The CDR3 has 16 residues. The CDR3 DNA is TGTGCCAGCAGTTCCACAGGGGGCGGTAGGAACACTGAAGCTTTCTTT. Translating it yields CASSSTGGGRNTEAFF. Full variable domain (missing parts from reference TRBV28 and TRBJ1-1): DVKVTQSSRYLVKRTGEKVFLECVQDMDHENMFWYRQDPGLGLRLIYFSYDVKMKEKGDIPEGYSVSREKKERFSLILESASTNQTSMYLCASSSTGGGRNTEAFFGQGTRLTVV.

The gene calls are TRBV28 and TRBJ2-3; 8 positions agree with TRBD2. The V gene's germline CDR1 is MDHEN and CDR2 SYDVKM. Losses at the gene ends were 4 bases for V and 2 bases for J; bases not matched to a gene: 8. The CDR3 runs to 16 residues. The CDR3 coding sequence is TGTGCCAGCAGTTCCCCCGTTAGCGGGGTCACAGATACGCAGTATTTT. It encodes CASSSPVSGVTDTQYF.

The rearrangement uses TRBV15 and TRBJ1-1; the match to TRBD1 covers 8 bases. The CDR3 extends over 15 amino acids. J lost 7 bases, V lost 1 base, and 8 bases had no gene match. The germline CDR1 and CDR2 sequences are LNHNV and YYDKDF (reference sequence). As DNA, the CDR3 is TGTGCCACCAGCAGAGGCCAGGGGGCATTTGGTGAAGCTTTCTTT. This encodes CATSRGQGAFGEAFF. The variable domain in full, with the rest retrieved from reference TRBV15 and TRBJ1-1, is DAMVIQNPRYQVTQFGKPVTLSCSQTLNHNVMYWYQQKSSQAPKLLFHYYDKDFNNEADTPDNFQSRRPNTSFCFLDIRSPGLGDTAMYLCATSRGQGAFGEAFFGQGTRLTVV.

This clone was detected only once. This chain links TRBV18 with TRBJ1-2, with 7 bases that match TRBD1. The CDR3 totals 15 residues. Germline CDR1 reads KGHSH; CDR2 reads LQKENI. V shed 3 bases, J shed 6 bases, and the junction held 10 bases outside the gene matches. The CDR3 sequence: CASSPTSGGSHGYTF. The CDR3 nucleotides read TGTGCCAGCTCACCCACTTCAGGGGGTAGCCATGGCTACACCTTC. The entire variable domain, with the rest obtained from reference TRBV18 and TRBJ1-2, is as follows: NAGVMQNPRHLVRRRGQEARLRCSPMKGHSHVYWYRQLPEEGLKFMVYLQKENIIDESGMPKERFSAEFPKEGPSILRIQQVVRGDSAAYFCASSPTSGGSHGYTFGSGTRLTVV.

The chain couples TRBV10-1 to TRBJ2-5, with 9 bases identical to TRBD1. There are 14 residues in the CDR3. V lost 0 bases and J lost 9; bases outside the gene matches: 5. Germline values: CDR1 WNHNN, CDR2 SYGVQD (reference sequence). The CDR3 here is CASSESRQGVPQYF. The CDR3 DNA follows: TGCGCCAGCAGTGAGTCGAGACAGGGGGTTCCCCAGTACTTC.

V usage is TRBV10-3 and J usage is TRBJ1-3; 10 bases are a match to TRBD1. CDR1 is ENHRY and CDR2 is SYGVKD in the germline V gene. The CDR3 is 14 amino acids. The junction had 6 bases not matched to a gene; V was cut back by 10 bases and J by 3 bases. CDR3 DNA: TGTGCCACACAGACAGGGGGCCTTGGAAACACCATATATTTT. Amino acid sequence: CATQTGGLGNTIYF.

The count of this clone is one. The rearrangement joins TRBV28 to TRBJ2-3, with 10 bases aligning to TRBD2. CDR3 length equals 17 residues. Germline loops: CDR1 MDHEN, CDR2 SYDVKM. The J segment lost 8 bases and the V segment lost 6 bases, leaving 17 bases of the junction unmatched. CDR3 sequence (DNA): TGTGCCAGCAGCCAACGCCCGGGACTAGCGCGTCTAGCTACGCAGTATTTT. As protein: CASSQRPGLARLATQYF. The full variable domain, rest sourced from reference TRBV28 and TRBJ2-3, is DVKVTQSSRYLVKRTGEKVFLECVQDMDHENMFWYRQDPGLGLRLIYFSYDVKMKEKGDIPEGYSVSREKKERFSLILESASTNQTSMYLCASSQRPGLARLATQYFGPGTRLTVL.

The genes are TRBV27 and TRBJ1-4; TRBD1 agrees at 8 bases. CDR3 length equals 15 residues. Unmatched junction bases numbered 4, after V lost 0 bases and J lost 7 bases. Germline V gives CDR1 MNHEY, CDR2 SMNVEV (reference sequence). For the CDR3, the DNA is TGTGCCAGCAGTTTATCTCCGACAGGGGTTGAAAAACTGTTTTTT. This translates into CASSLSPTGVEKLFF.

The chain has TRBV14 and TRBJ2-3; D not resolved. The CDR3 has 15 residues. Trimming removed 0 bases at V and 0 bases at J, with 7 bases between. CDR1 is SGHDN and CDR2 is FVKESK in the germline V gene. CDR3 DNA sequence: TGTGCCAGCAGCCAAGAATTGCGGAGCACAGATACGCAGTATTTT. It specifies CASSQELRSTDTQYF. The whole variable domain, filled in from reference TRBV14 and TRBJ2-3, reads EAGVTQFPSHSVIEKGQTVTLRCDPISGHDNLYWYRRVMGKEIKFLLHFVKESKQDESGMPNNRFLAERTGGTYSTLKVQPAELEDSGVYFCASSQELRSTDTQYFGPGTRLTVL.

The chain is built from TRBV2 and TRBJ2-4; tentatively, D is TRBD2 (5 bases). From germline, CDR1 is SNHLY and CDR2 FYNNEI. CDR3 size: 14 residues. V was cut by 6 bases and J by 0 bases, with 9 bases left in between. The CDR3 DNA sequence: TGTGCCAGCAGGCGGACTCAAGCCAAAAACATTCAGTACTTC. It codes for CASRRTQAKNIQYF.

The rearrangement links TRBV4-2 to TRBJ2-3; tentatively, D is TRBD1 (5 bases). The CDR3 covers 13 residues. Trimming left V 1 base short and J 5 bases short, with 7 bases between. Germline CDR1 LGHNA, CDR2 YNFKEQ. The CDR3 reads CASSQVGEDTQYF. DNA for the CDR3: TGTGCCAGCAGCCAAGTAGGGGAAGATACGCAGTATTTT.

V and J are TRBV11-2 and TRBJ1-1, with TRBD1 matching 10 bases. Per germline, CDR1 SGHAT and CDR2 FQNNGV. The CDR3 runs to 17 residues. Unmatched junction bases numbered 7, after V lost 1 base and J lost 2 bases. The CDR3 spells CASSLGLRDRGNTEAFF. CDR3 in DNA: TGTGCCAGCAGCTTAGGACTCCGGGACAGGGGCAACACTGAAGCTTTCTTT.

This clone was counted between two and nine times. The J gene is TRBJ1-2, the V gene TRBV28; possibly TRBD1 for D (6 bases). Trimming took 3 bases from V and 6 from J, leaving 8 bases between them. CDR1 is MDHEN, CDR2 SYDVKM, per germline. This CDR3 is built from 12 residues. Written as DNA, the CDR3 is TGTGCCAGCAGTTTGAACAGGGATGGCTACACCTTC. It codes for CASSLNRDGYTF.

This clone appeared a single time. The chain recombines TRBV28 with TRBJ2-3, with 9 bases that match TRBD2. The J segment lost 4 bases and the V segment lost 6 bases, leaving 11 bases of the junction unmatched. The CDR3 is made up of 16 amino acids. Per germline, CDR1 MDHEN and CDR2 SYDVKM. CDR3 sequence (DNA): TGTGCCAGCAGCCCCCCGGGACTAGCAGTCGCAGATACGCAGTATTTT. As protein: CASSPPGLAVADTQYF.

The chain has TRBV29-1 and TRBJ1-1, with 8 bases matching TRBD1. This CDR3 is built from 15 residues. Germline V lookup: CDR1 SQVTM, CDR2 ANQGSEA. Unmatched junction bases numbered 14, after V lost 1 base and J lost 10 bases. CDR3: CSVEVLWGQGARAFF. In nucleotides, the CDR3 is TGCAGCGTTGAAGTGTTGTGGGGTCAGGGGGCGAGAGCTTTCTTT.

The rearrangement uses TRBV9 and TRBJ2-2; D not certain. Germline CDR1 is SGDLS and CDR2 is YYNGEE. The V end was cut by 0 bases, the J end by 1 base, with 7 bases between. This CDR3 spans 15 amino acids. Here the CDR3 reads CASSVGRVNTGELFF. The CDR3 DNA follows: TGTGCCAGCAGCGTAGGAAGAGTGAACACCGGGGAGCTGTTTTTT.

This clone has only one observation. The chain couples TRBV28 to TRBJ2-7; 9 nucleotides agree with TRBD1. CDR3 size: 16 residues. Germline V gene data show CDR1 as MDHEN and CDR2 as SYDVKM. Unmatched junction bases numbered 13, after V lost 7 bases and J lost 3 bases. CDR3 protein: CASIPPLGTGIYEQYF. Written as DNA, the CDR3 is TGTGCCAGCATCCCCCCCCTCGGGACAGGGATCTACGAGCAGTACTTC.

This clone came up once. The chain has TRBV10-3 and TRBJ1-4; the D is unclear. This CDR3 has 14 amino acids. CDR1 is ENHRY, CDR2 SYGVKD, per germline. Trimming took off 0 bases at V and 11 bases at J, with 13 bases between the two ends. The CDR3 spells CAISESSGMRKLFF. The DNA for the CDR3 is TGTGCCATCAGTGAGTCTTCTGGTATGAGGAAACTGTTTTTT.

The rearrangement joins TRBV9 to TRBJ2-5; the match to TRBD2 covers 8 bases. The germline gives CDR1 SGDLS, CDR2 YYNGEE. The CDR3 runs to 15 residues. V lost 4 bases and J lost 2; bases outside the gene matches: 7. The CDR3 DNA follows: TGTGCCAGCAGCTATGGACTAGCTGCTCAAGAGACCCAGTACTTC. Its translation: CASSYGLAAQETQYF.

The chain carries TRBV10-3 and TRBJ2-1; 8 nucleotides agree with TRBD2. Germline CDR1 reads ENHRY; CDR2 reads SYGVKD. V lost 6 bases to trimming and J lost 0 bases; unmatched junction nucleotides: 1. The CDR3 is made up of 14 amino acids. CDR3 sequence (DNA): TGTGCCATCAGCAGCGGGAGCTCCTACAATGAGCAGTTCTTC. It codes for CAISSGSSYNEQFF.

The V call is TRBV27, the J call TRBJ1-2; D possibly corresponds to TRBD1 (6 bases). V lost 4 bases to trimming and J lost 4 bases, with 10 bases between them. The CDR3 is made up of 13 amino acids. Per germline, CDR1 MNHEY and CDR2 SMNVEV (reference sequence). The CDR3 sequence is CASSSGTLYGYTF. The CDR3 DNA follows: TGTGCCAGCAGTTCCGGGACACTCTATGGCTACACCTTC.

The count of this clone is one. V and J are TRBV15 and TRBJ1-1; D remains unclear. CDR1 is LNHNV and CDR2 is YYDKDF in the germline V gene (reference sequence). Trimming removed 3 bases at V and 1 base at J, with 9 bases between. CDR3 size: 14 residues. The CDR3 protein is CATSRQASNTEAFF. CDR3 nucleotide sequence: TGTGCCACCAGCAGGCAGGCCTCGAACACTGAAGCTTTCTTT.